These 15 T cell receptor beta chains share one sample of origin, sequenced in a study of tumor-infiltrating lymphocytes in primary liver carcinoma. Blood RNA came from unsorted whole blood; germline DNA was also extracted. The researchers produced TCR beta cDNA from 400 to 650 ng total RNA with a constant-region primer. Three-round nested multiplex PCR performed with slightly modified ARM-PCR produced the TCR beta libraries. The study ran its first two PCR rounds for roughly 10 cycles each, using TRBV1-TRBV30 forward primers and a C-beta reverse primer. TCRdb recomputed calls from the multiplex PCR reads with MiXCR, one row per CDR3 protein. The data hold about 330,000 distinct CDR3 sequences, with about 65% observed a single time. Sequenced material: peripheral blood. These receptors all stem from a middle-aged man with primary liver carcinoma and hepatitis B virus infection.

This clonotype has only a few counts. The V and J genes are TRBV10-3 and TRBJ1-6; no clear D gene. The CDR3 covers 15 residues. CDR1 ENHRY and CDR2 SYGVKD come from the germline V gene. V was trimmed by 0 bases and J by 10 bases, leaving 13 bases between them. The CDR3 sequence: CAISESTQPQSPLHF. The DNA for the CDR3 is TGTGCCATCAGTGAGTCGACTCAACCCCAGTCACCCCTCCACTTT.

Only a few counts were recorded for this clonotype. The CDR3, as DNA: TGTGCCAGCGAGACTGGGGGGAAAGAGACCCAGTACTTC. Protein: CASETGGKETQYF. V gene TRBV7-9 combines with J gene TRBJ2-5; the D gene is possibly TRBD2 (6 bases). Germline loops: CDR1 SEHNR, CDR2 FQNEAQ (reference sequence). The CDR3 sequence is 13 residues long. V dropped 8 bases and J dropped 3 bases, with 13 bases sitting between them.

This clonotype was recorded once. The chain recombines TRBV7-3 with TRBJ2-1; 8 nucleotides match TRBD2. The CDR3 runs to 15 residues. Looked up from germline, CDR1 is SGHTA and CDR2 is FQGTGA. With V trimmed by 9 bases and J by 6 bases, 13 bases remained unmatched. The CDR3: CARSPGGGHSNEQFF. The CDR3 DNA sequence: TGTGCCAGGAGCCCGGGGGGGGGACATTCCAATGAGCAGTTCTTC.

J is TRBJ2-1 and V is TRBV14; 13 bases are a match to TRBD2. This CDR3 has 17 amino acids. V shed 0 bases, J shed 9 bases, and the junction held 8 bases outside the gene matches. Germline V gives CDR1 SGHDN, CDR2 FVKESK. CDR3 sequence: CASSQERTSGSIAEQFF. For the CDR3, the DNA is TGTGCCAGCAGCCAAGAACGGACTAGCGGGAGTATAGCTGAGCAGTTCTTC.

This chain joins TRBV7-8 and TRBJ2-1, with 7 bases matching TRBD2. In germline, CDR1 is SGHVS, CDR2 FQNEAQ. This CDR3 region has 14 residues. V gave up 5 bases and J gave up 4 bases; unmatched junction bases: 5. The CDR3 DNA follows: TGTGCCAGCAGCCCGGGGAGGGAGTACAATGAGCAGTTCTTC. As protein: CASSPGREYNEQFF.

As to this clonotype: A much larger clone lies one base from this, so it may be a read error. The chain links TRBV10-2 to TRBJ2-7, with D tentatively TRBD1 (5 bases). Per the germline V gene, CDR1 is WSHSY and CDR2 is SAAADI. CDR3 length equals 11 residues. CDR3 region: CAVGDSYEQHF. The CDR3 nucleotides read TGCGCCGTAGGGGATTCCTACGAGCAGCACTTC.

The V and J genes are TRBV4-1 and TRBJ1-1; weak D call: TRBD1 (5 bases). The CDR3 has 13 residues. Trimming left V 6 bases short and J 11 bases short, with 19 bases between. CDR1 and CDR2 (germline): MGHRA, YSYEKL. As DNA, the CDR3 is TGCGCCAGCAGAGGGACGGGGAACACTGGCGCTTTCTTT. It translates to CASRGTGNTGAFF.

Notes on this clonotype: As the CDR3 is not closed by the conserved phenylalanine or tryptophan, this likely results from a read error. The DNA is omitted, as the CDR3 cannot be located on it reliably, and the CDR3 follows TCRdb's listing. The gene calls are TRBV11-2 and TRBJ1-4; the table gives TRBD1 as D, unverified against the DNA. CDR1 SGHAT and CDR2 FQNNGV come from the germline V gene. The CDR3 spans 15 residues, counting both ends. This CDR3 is CASSLDWTDREKLLS.

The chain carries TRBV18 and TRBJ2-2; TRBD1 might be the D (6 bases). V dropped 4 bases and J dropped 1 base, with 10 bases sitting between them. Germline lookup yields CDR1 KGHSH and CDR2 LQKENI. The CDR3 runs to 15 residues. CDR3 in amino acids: CASSRSRGNTGELFF. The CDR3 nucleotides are TGTGCCAGCTCACGAAGCAGGGGGAACACCGGGGAGCTGTTTTTT.

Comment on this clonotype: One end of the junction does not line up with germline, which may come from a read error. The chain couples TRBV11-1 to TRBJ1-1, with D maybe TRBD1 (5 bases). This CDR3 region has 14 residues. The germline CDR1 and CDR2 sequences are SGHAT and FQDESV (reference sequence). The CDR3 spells CAGSLGEVSIEAFF. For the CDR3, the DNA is TGTGCCGGCAGCTTAGGGGAAGTCAGCATTGAAGCTTTCTTT.

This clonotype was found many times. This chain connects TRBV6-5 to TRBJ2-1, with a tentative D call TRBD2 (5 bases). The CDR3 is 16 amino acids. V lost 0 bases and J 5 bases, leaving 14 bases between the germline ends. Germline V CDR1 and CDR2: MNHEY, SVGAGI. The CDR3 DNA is TGTGCCAGCAGTTACTCGATTGGAGGCCTTAACAATGAGCAGTTCTTC. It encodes CASSYSIGGLNNEQFF.

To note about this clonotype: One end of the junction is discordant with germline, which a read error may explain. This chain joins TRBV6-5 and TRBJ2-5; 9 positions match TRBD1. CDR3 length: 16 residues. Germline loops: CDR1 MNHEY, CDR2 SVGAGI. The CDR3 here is CASRDRWTGVQDTQYF. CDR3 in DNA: TGTGCCAGCAGAGACAGGTGGACAGGGGTACAAGATACCCAGTACTTC.

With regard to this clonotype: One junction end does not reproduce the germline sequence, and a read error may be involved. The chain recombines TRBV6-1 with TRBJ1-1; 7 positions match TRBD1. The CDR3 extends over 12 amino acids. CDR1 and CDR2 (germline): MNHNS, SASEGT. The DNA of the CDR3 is TGTACCAGCGGAGACAGGGCCGCTGAAGCTTTCTTT. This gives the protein CTSGDRAAEAFF.

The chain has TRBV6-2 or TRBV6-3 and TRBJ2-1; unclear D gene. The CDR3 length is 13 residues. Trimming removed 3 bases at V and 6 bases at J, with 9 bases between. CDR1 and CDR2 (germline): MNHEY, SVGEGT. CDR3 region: CASSYSVINEQFF. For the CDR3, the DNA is TGTGCCAGCAGTTATTCCGTGATCAATGAGCAGTTCTTC.

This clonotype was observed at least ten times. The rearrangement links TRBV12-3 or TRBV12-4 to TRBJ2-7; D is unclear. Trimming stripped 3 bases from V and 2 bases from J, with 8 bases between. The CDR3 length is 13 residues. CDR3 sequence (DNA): TGTGCCAGCAGTTTTGGGCAGACCTACGAGCAGTACTTC. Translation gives CASSFGQTYEQYF.